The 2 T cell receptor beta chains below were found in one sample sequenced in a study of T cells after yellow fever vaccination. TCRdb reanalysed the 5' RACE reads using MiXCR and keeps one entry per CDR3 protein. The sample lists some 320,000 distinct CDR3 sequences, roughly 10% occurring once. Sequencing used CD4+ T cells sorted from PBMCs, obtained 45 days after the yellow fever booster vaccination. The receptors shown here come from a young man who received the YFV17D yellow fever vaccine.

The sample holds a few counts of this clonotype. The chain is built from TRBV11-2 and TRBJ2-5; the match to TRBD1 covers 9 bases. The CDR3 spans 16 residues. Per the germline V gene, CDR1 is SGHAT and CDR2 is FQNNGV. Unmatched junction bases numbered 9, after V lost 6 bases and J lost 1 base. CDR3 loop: CASRRTGGASQETQYF. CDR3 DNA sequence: TGTGCCAGCAGACGTACAGGGGGCGCCTCCCAAGAGACCCAGTACTTC.

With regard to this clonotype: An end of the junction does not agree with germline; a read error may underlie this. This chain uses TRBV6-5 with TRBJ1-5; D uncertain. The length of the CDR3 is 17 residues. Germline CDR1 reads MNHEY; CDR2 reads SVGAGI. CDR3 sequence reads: CASGHGRESSNQPQQPF. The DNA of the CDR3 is TGTGCCAGCGGCCATGGACGGGAGAGTAGTAATCAGCCCCAGCAACCTTTT.